Presented here are 21 T cell receptor beta chains from one specimen sequenced in a study of T cells in Graves' hyperthyroidism and ophthalmopathy. Amplification of TCR beta CDR3 regions used RNA as the template. Researchers ran a first-round RT-PCR on the TCR CDR3 using the HTBI primer set. TCRdb reprocessed the multiplex PCR reads via MiXCR and lists one record per CDR3 protein. Of 500,000 to 750,000 distinct CDR3 sequences in the sample, around 14% are singletons; the top ten hold around 7.3%. Material: blood. The origin of the receptors is a woman in her 30s with Graves' hyperthyroidism.

A few counts support this clonotype. At one of its ends the junction is not consistent with the germline gene, which may arise from a read error. This chain joins TRBV5-1 and TRBJ1-1; D might be TRBD1 (6 bases). Germline values: CDR1 SGHRS, CDR2 YFSETQ. The CDR3 contains 14 residues. The CDR3 protein is CASSSQLQGPGALF. DNA for the CDR3: TGCGCCAGCAGCTCTCAACTACAGGGTCCCGGGGCTCTCTTT. The entire variable domain, with the rest obtained from reference TRBV5-1 and TRBJ1-1, is as follows: KAGVTQTPRYLIKTRGQQVTLSCSPISGHRSVSWYQQTPGQGLQFLFEYFSETQRNKGNFPGRFSGRQFSNSRSEMNVSTLELGDSALYLCASSSQLQGPGALFGQGTRLTVV.

V is TRBV28 and J is TRBJ2-5; unclear D gene. V dropped 3 bases and J dropped 2 bases, with 7 bases sitting between them. This CDR3 has 13 amino acids. Germline CDR1 and CDR2: MDHEN and SYDVKM. The CDR3 region has the DNA TGTGCCAGCAGTTTCTATGAACAAGAGACCCAGTACTTC. Translation gives CASSFYEQETQYF.

There are many counts of this clonotype. The gene calls are TRBV6-1 and TRBJ2-7; 9 positions match TRBD1. J lost 3 bases, V lost 10 bases, and 7 bases had no gene match. From germline, CDR1 is MNHNS and CDR2 SASEGT. This CDR3 is 13 amino acids long. CDR3 nucleotide sequence: TGTGCCACTCGGACAGGGGTGGGCTACGAGCAGTACTTC. Translated: CATRTGVGYEQYF.

As DNA, the CDR3 is TGTGCCAGCAGTTACGAGGAGCTCGGTCGCCCCAACACTGAAGCTTTCTTT. Its protein is CASSYEELGRPNTEAFF. The V gene is TRBV6-5, the J gene TRBJ1-1; no clear D gene. Germline CDR1 is MNHEY and CDR2 is SVGAGI. This CDR3 has 17 residues. V shed 2 bases and J shed 2 bases, with 18 bases lying between them.

At least ten counts were recorded for this clonotype. The J gene is TRBJ2-3, the V gene TRBV20-1; 10 bases agree with TRBD2. Germline V CDR1 and CDR2: DFQATT, SNEGSKA (reference sequence). This CDR3 spans 15 amino acids. V lost 6 bases, J lost 2 bases, and 8 bases stayed unmatched. The CDR3 protein is CSAPGGTSATDTQYF. As DNA, the CDR3 is TGCAGTGCCCCGGGGGGGACTAGCGCCACAGATACGCAGTATTTT.

In this sample, this clonotype turned up many times. CDR3 bases: TGTGCCAGCAGTCTTTTAGCGGGGTCTCTCGGTGAGCAGTTCTTC. Amino acid sequence: CASSLLAGSLGEQFF. V gene TRBV6-2 or TRBV6-3 combines with J gene TRBJ2-1; 8 nucleotides line up with TRBD2. CDR1 is MNHEY and CDR2 is SVGEGT in the germline V gene. The CDR3 extends over 15 amino acids. The V gene end was trimmed by 5 bases and the J gene end by 9 bases; junction bases not matched to a gene: 12.

This rearrangement joins TRBV19 to TRBJ1-1, with TRBD1 matching 9 bases. The junction had 6 bases not matched to a gene; V was cut back by 6 bases and J by 7 bases. Germline lookup yields CDR1 LNHDA and CDR2 SQIVND (reference sequence). The CDR3 totals 13 residues. The CDR3 is CASRTGGGGEAFF. For the CDR3, the DNA is TGTGCCAGTAGAACAGGGGGCGGAGGTGAAGCTTTCTTT.

V is TRBV6-1 and J is TRBJ2-1; no clear D. Trimming removed 7 bases at V and 2 bases at J, with 12 bases between. CDR1 and CDR2 from the germline V gene are MNHNS and SASEGT. The CDR3 has 14 residues. The CDR3 spells CASTPIGTYNEQFF. In nucleotides, the CDR3 is TGTGCCAGCACCCCTATTGGGACCTACAATGAGCAGTTCTTC.

DNA for the CDR3: TGTGCCAGCAGCTTAAACGGGGACGGCACTGAAGCTTTCTTT. Protein product: CASSLNGDGTEAFF. The rearrangement links TRBV7-9 to TRBJ1-1, with a weak D call TRBD1 (5 bases). V was pared by 2 bases and J by 4 bases, with 11 bases between. The germline gives CDR1 SEHNR, CDR2 FQNEAQ (reference sequence). This CDR3 contains 14 residues.

This clonotype was counted many times. The genes are TRBV12-3 or TRBV12-4 and TRBJ2-7; 9 bases match TRBD1. This CDR3 is built from 16 residues. V shed 6 bases, J shed 1 base, and the junction held 10 bases outside the gene matches. CDR3 DNA sequence: TGTGCCAGCAGACGAACCGGGACAGGGAGGTCCTACGAGCAGTACTTC. Protein: CASRRTGTGRSYEQYF.

The table lists this clonotype with many counts. The chain is built from TRBV27 and TRBJ2-1; possible D gene TRBD1, 5 bases. Per the germline V gene, CDR1 is MNHEY and CDR2 is SMNVEV (reference sequence). The germline V and J ends were trimmed by 4 bases and 7 bases, with 8 bases remaining between them. The CDR3 length is 12 residues. The CDR3, as DNA: TGTGCCAGCAGTTCGCAGGGTAATGAGCAGTTCTTC. Protein: CASSSQGNEQFF.

V and J are TRBV28 and TRBJ2-5, with 10 bases aligning to TRBD1. The CDR3 loop spans 14 amino acids. V dropped 3 bases and J dropped 4; count of bases not matched to a gene: 2. Looked up from germline, CDR1 is MDHEN and CDR2 is SYDVKM. The CDR3 region has the DNA TGTGCCAGCAGTTTGGGACAGGGGTTAGAGACCCAGTACTTC. Translating gives CASSLGQGLETQYF.

In its sample, this clonotype was seen a few times. The rearrangement uses TRBV19 and TRBJ2-1; D remains ambiguous. In germline, CDR1 is LNHDA, CDR2 SQIVND (reference sequence). CDR3 length: 14 amino acids. Trimming removed 7 bases at V and 9 bases at J, with 19 bases between. The CDR3 coding sequence is TGTGCCAGTACCCCTTCTAGGTCAGGTTCTGAGCAGTTCTTC. Translating gives CASTPSRSGSEQFF.

The genes are TRBV7-8 and TRBJ2-7; TRBD1 matches at 8 bases. The CDR3 has 13 amino acids. Germline CDR1 is SGHVS and CDR2 is FQNEAQ. V lost 6 bases and J lost 7; bases outside the gene matches: 8. The CDR3 here is CASRPTGAGEQYF. The CDR3 DNA reads TGTGCCAGCAGGCCGACAGGGGCCGGAGAGCAGTACTTC.

As to this clonotype: The junction differs from germline at one of its ends, possibly a read error. The chain couples TRBV7-2 to TRBJ2-1, with TRBD2 as a possible D gene (5 bases). CDR1 and CDR2 (germline): SGHTA, FQGNSA. The CDR3 loop spans 14 amino acids. DNA for the CDR3: TGCGCCAGCAGGAGGTGGGCCTCGTACAATGAGCAGTTCTTC. Amino acid sequence: CASRRWASYNEQFF. Using reference TRBV7-2 and TRBJ2-1 for the parts outside the CDR3, the full variable domain is GAGVSQSPSNKVTEKGKDVELRCDPISGHTALYWYRQSLGQGLEFLIYFQGNSAPDKSGLPSDRFSAERTGGSVSTLTIQRTQQEDSAVYLCASRRWASYNEQFFGPGTRLTVL.

This clonotype came up many times. The rearrangement joins TRBV29-1 to TRBJ2-2; D is uncertain. CDR1 is SQVTM, CDR2 ANQGSEA, per germline. V was shortened by 4 bases and J by 2 bases, with 8 bases between the two germline ends. The CDR3 runs 13 residues. The chain's CDR3 is CSVALSNTGELFF. As DNA, the CDR3 is TGCAGCGTTGCACTTAGTAACACCGGGGAGCTGTTTTTT.

Points on this clonotype: One junction end does not reproduce the germline sequence, and a read error may be involved. The chain has TRBV7-3 and TRBJ2-3; D gene ambiguous. The CDR3 is 13 residues long. Germline CDR1 reads SGHTA; CDR2 reads FQGTGA. CDR3 DNA sequence: TGTGCTAGCAGCCGAACCCCCACAGATACGCAGTATTTT. This translates into CASSRTPTDTQYF.

This clonotype was observed a handful of times. The chain carries TRBV18 and TRBJ2-5, with TRBD2 matching over 12 bases. V shed 6 bases and J 4 bases; nucleotides not matched to a gene: 6. CDR3 size: 15 residues. CDR1 KGHSH and CDR2 LQKENI come from the germline V gene. The CDR3 coding sequence is TGTGCCAGCTCGCGACTAGCGGGAGAGGGAGAGACCCAGTACTTC. Its translation is CASSRLAGEGETQYF. Complete variable domain (other parts from reference TRBV18 and TRBJ2-5): NAGVMQNPRHLVRRRGQEARLRCSPMKGHSHVYWYRQLPEEGLKFMVYLQKENIIDESGMPKERFSAEFPKEGPSILRIQQVVRGDSAAYFCASSRLAGEGETQYFGPGTRLLVL.

The chain is built from TRBV24-1 and TRBJ2-5; D not certain. Germline V gene data show CDR1 as KGHDR and CDR2 as SFDVKD. The CDR3 runs 13 residues. Trimming pared 3 bases from V and 0 bases from J, leaving 4 bases between. This chain's CDR3 is CATSDGYQETQYF. CDR3 in DNA: TGTGCCACCAGTGATGGGTACCAAGAGACCCAGTACTTC.

V and J are TRBV7-2 and TRBJ2-4; D may match TRBD1 or TRBD2 (6 bases each). This CDR3 is built from 15 residues. Looked up from germline, CDR1 is SGHTA and CDR2 is FQGNSA. The germline V and J ends were trimmed by 4 bases and 3 bases, with 13 bases remaining between them. Here the CDR3 reads CASSSEGGVKNIQYF. The CDR3 nucleotides are TGTGCCAGCAGCTCAGAGGGGGGCGTCAAAAACATTCAGTACTTC.

The rearrangement uses TRBV18 and TRBJ2-2; 8 positions agree with TRBD2. The CDR3 sequence is 15 residues long. CDR1 and CDR2 from the germline V gene are KGHSH and LQKENI. Losses at the gene ends were 4 bases for V and 4 bases for J; bases not matched to a gene: 5. CDR3 loop: CASSLLGTSTGELFF. In DNA form, the CDR3 reads TGTGCCAGCTCACTTTTAGGGACTAGCACCGGGGAGCTGTTTTTT.